This T cell receptor beta chain was retrieved from a study of blood T cell repertoires in COVID-19 (dated by TCRdb to about 2020). With respect to the entire study: Samples covering the acute and convalescent phases of COVID-19 were provided by collaborators in the United States, Italy and Spain. The samples were drawn from the first 160 participants of the ongoing ImmuneRACE study and from 950 to 1,500 subjects provided by 6 global collaborators. A de-identified subject ID, COVID-19 status, age in years and sex were almost always included in the sample metadata. A freely available public database, intended as a resource for researchers studying the immune response to SARS-CoV-2, is where the repertoires were released. Deeply sampled blood TCRbeta repertoires from subjects exposed to, actively infected with, or recovered from COVID-19 were included in the dataset. The material from the prospective study consisted of cDNA or gDNA derived from T cells, B-cell-depleted T cells, or PBMCs. Where HLA class I and class II types were available, the types were taken from metadata supplied by the sample provider, not from assay-based typing.

TCRbeta CDR3 regions were amplified from genomic DNA using the immunoSEQ Assay, a bias-controlled multiplex PCR. Under the source paper's analysis protocol: The number of nucleated cells in each sample was estimated from the amplification of reference gene primers within the assay. Sequence reads were collapsed and filtered to measure the absolute abundance of every unique TCRbeta CDR3 rearrangement. For each sample, productive Simpson clonality was calculated as the square root of Simpson's diversity index across productive rearrangements. TCRdb mirrors the immuneACCESS table, restricted to in-frame sequences. Some clones are absent from its copies; in checked studies, under half trace to an unresolved V gene, and the reason for the others is unknown. V and J calls and clone size are given by that table; D and trimming were obtained from the DNA. This sample has about 410,000 clones in its table, and 90% of those were observed once. The ten largest make up about 0.6% of the sample.

In the prospective study, participants were roughly 18 to 100 years old, resided in fewer than 25 geographic areas of the United States, and were enrolled through a virtual design. To assign participants to cohorts, the prospective study relied on clinical history that participants themselves reported in a screening survey and a study questionnaire. For ImmuneRACE Cohort 3, a participant was defined as recovered based on two consecutive negative NP/OP PCR tests, clearance by a healthcare professional, or resolution of symptoms. In the prospective study, mobile phlebotomists collected whole blood, serum and a nasopharyngeal or oropharyngeal swab from each participant. Prospective study participants could optionally give additional blood draws and questionnaires over an approximately 2-month period. Blood samples from the prospective study were shipped frozen or at room temperature prior to DNA extraction.

Regarding this clone: Its antigen is not yet known. Base-call qualities are not available, and no considerably larger clone is one nucleotide away.

Summary of the overall study and its limitations: The amount of clinical and demographic metadata varied by source and participant and was provided uncurated.

The CDR3, cysteine through phenylalanine, is 15 amino acids long. Here the CDR3 DNA is all that survives: 45 bases in frame from base 1. The material sequenced was PBMCs or T cells enriched from blood (not recorded which). The TCR sequence derives from a young man who had recovered from COVID-19. The chain uses TRBV21-1 and TRBJ2-7; no DNA check was done on the table's D call, TRBD1. TRBV21-1 is labeled a pseudogene. The nucleotide sequence is TGTGCCAGCAGCCCTCGGGACAGTGTTACCTACGAGCAGTACTTC. Translated, it gives CASSPRDSVTYEQYF.